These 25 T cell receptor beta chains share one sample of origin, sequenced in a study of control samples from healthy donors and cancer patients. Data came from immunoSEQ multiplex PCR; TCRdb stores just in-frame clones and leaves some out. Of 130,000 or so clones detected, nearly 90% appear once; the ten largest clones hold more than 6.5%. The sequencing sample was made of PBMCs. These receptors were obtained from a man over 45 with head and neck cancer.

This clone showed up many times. The CDR3 DNA is TGTGCCAGCAGCTTTGGGGCCGGGAGCAATCAGCCCCAGCATTTT. Translated: CASSFGAGSNQPQHF. V is TRBV7-9 and J is TRBJ1-5; TRBD1 is a possible D gene (5 bases). Germline assignment: CDR1 SEHNR and CDR2 FQNEAQ (reference sequence). This CDR3 is 15 amino acids long. V gave up 3 bases and J gave up 1 base, with 10 bases separating them. Supplemented by reference TRBV7-9 and TRBJ1-5, the full variable domain reads DTGVSQNPRHKITKRGQNVTFRCDPISEHNRLYWYRQTLGQGPEFLTYFQNEAQLEKSRLLSDRFSAERPKGSFSTLEIQRTEQGDSAMYLCASSFGAGSNQPQHFGDGTRLSIL.

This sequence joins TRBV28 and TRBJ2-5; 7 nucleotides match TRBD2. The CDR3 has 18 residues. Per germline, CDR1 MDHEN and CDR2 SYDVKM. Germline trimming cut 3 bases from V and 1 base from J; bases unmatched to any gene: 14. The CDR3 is CASSFPGGVGQGQETQYF. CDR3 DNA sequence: TGTGCCAGCAGTTTCCCGGGGGGTGTCGGACAAGGCCAAGAGACCCAGTACTTC.

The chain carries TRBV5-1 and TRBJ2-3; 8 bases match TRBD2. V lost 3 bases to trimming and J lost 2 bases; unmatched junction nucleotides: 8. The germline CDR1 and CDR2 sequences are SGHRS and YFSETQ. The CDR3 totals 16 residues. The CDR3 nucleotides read TGCGCCAGCAGCTACGGGGGGGCCGGGAACACAGATACGCAGTATTTT. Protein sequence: CASSYGGAGNTDTQYF.

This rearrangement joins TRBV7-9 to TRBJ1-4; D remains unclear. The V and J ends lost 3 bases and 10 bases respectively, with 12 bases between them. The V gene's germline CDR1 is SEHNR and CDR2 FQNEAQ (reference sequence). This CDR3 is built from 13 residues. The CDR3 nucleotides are TGTGCCAGCAGCTTCACCAGTGGTGGAAAACTGTTTTTT. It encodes CASSFTSGGKLFF.

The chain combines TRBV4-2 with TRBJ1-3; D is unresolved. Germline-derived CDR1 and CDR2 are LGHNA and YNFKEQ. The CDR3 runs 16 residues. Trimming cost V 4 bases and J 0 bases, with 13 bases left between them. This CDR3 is CASSPYAGGSGNTIYF. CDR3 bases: TGTGCCAGCAGCCCCTACGCGGGTGGCTCTGGAAACACCATATATTTT.

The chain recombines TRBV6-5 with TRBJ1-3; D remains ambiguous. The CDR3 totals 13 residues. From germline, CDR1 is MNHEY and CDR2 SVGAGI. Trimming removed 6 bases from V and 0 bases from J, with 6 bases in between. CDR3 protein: CASRQYSGNTIYF. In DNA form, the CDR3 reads TGTGCCAGCAGGCAATACTCTGGAAACACCATATATTTT.

The CDR3 DNA sequence: TGTGCCAGCAGTTTATACCCTATCAGCACAGATACGCAGTATTTT. This sequence encodes CASSLYPISTDTQYF. The chain has TRBV28 and TRBJ2-3, with no clear D. CDR3 size: 15 residues. Trimming shortened V by 1 base and J by 0 bases, and 8 bases separated the two germline ends. CDR1 is MDHEN, CDR2 SYDVKM, per germline.

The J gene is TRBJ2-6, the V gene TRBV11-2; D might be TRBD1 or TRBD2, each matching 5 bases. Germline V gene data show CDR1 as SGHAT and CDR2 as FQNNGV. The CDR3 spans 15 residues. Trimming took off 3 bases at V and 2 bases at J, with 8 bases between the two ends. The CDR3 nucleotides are TGTGCCAGCAGCTTTGGGGGAACTGGGGCCAACGTCCTGACTTTC. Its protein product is CASSFGGTGANVLTF.

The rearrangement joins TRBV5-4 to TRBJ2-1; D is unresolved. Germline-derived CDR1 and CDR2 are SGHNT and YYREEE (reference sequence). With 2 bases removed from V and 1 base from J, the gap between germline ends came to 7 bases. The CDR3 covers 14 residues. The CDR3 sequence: CASSFRVSYNEQFF. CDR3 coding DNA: TGTGCCAGCAGCTTTCGAGTATCCTACAATGAGCAGTTCTTC.

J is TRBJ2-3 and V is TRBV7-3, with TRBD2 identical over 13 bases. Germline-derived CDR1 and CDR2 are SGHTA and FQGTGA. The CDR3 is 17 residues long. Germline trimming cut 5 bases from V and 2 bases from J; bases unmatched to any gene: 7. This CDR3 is CASSPGTSGADTDTQYF. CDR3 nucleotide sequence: TGTGCCAGCAGCCCGGGGACTAGCGGGGCCGACACAGATACGCAGTATTTT.

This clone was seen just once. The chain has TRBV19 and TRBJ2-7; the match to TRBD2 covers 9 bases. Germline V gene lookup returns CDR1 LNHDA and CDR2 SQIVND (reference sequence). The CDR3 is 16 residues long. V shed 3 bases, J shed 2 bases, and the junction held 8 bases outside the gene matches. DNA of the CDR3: TGTGCCAGTAGTATGGCCGGGACTAGCCTCCCCTACGAGCAGTACTTC. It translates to CASSMAGTSLPYEQYF.

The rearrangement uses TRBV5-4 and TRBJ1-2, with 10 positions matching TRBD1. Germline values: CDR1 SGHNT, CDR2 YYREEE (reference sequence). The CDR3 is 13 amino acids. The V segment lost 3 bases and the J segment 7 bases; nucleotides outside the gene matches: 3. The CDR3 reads CASSWDRGAGYTF. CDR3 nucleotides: TGTGCCAGCAGCTGGGACAGGGGTGCTGGCTACACCTTC.

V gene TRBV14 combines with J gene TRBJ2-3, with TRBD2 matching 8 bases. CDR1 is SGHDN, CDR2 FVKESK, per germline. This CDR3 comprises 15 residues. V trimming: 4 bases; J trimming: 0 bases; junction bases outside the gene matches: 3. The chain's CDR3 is CASSLLAGSTDTQYF. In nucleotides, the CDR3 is TGTGCCAGCAGCCTGCTAGCGGGTAGCACAGATACGCAGTATTTT.

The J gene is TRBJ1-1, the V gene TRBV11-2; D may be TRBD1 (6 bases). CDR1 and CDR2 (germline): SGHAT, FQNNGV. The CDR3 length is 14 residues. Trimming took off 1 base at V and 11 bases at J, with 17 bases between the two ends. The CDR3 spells CASSLGSGVGSAFF. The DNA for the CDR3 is TGTGCCAGCAGCTTAGGATCAGGGGTAGGTTCGGCTTTCTTT.

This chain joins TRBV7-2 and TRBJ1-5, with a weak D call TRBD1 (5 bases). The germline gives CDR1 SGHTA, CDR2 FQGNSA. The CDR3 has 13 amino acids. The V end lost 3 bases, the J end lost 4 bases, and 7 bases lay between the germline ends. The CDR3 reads CASSFQGNQPQHF. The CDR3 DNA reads TGTGCCAGCAGCTTTCAGGGAAATCAGCCCCAGCATTTT.

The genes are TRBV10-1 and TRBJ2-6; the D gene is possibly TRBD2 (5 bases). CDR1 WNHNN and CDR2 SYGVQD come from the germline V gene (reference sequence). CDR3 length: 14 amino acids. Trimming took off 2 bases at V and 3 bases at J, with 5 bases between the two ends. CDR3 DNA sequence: TGCGCCAGCAGTGAGGGGAGTGGGGCCAACGTCCTGACTTTC. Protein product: CASSEGSGANVLTF.

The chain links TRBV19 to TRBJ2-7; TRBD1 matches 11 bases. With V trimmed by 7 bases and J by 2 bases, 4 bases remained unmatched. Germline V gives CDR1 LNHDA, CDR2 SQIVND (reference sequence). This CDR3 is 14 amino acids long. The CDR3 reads CASMDRGPTYEQYF. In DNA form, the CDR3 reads TGTGCCAGTATGGACAGGGGGCCCACCTACGAGCAGTACTTC.

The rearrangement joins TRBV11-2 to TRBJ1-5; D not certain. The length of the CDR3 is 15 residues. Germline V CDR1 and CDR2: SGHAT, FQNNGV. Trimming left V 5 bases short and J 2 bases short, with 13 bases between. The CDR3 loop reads CASSIQDGRNQPQHF. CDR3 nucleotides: TGTGCCAGCAGCATCCAGGACGGCCGCAATCAGCCCCAGCATTTT. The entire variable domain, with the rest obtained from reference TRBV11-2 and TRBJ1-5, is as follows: EAGVAQSPRYKIIEKRQSVAFWCNPISGHATLYWYQQILGQGPKLLIQFQNNGVVDDSQLPKDRFSAERLKGVDSTLKIQPAKLEDSAVYLCASSIQDGRNQPQHFGDGTRLSIL.

The CDR3 DNA sequence: TGTGCCAGCTCCTCACGGGACAATCAGCCCCAGCATTTT. It yields the protein CASSSRDNQPQHF. The V gene is TRBV18, the J gene TRBJ1-5, with D hard to call. The CDR3 totals 13 residues. The germline CDR1 and CDR2 sequences are KGHSH and LQKENI. Trimming removed 6 bases from V and 3 bases from J, with 9 bases in between.

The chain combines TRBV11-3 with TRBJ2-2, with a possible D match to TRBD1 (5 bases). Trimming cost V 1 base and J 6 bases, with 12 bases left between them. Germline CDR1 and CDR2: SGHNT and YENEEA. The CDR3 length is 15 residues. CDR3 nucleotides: TGTGCCAGCAGCTTAGCCCAGGGAAATGCCGGGGAGCTGTTTTTT. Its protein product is CASSLAQGNAGELFF.

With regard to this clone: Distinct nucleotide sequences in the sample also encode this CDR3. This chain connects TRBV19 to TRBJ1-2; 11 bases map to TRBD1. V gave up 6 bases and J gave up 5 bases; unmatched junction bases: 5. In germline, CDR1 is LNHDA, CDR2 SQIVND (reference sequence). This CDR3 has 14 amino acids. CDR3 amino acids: CASRTGTGGYGYTF. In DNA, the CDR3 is TGTGCCAGTAGAACCGGGACAGGGGGTTATGGCTACACCTTC.

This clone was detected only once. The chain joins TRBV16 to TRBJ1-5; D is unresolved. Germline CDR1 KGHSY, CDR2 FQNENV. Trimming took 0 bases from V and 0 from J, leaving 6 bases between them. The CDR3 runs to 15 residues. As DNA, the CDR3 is TGTGCCAGCAGCCAATCAACAGATAGCAATCAGCCCCAGCATTTT. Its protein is CASSQSTDSNQPQHF. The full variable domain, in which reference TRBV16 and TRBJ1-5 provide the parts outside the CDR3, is GEEVAQTPKHLVRGEGQKAKLYCAPIKGHSYVFWYQQVLKNEFKFLISFQNENVFDETGMPKERFSAKCLPNSPCSLEIQATKLEDSAVYFCASSQSTDSNQPQHFGDGTRLSIL.

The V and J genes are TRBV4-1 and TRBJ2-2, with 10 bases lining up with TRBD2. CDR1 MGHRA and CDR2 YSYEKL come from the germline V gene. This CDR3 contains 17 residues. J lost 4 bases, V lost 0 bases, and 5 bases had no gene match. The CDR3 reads CASSQDGSGGATGELFF. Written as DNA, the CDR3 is TGCGCCAGCAGCCAAGATGGGAGCGGGGGGGCCACCGGGGAGCTGTTTTTT.

The CDR3 loop is CATSRQRGDSPLHF. The CDR3 bases are TGTGCCACCAGCAGACAGCGAGGGGATTCACCCCTCCACTTT. J is TRBJ1-6 and V is TRBV15; D may be TRBD1 (5 bases). The CDR3 totals 14 residues. Germline V lookup: CDR1 LNHNV, CDR2 YYDKDF (reference sequence). V was clipped by 2 bases and J by 8 bases, with 10 bases between them.

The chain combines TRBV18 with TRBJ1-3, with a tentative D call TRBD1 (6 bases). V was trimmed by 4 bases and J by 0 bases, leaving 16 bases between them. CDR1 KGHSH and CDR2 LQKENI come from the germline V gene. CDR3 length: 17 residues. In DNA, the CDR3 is TGTGCCAGCTCACTACGCCGGGACACCTACTCTGGAAACACCATATATTTT. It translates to CASSLRRDTYSGNTIYF.